The rows below give T cell receptor beta chains drawn from one sample of a study of blood T cells in healthy people across ages. In TCRdb, the 5' RACE reads were re-called with MiXCR into one record per CDR3 protein. The top ten hold under 25% of the sample, which has fewer than 2 million distinct CDR3 sequences, about 39% seen once. The sequencing sample was made of blood. Every receptor here comes from a human donor in good health. Both conserved end residues are part of each CDR3. A D gene is named only where the DNA matches it firmly. The listing skips clone size in some rows; elsewhere it reads once, few, many or a size class.

>-|TRBV6-5|TRBJ2-4|TRBD2
TGTGCCAGCAGTTCGTCCCCGGGACTAGCGGGTGGAAACATTCAGTACTTC
CASSSSPGLAGGNIQYF
>few|TRBV29-1|TRBJ1-2|-
TGCAGCGTCGGTGGTGTGGGGGTAGCATATGGCTACACCTTC
CSVGGVGVAYGYTF
>-|TRBV12-3/TRBV12-4|TRBJ1-2|-
TGTGCCAGCAGTCCCTTTGGAAGCTATGGCTACACCTTC
CASSPFGSYGYTF
>few|TRBV5-5|TRBJ1-2|-
TGTGCCAGCAGCCCAACGGCACATAACTATGGCTACACCTTC
CASSPTAHNYGYTF
>few|TRBV25-1|TRBJ1-2|-
TGTGCCAGCAGTGACGGGCGACAGGACCATGGCTACACCTTC
CASSDGRQDHGYTF
>-|TRBV19|TRBJ2-2|-
TGTGCCAGTAGTATAGGAGGGCACGGGGAGCTGTTTTTT
CASSIGGHGELFF
>-|TRBV12-3/TRBV12-4|TRBJ2-5|-
TGTGCCAGCAGCTGGACAGAGGAAGGGGAGACCCAGTACTTC
CASSWTEEGETQYF
>-|TRBV12-3/TRBV12-4|TRBJ1-2|-
TGTGCCAGCAGTGTGACAGGCTCCTATGGCTGCACCTTC
CASSVTGSYGCTF
>-|TRBV10-3|TRBJ1-1|TRBD1
TGTGCCATCAGTGAGTCGAGATTCGCGACAGGGGGCGTGGGGATGAACACTGAAGCTTTCTTT
CAISESRFATGGVGMNTEAFF
>few|TRBV20-1|TRBJ2-4|-
TGCAGTGCTACACGGGACGTCAAGGAGCAGTACTTC
CSATRDVKEQYF
>-|TRBV5-1|TRBJ2-5|-
TGCGCCAGCAGCACTAGGGTGTTCGGGGAGACCCAGTACTTC
CASSTRVFGETQYF
>-|TRBV6-2/TRBV6-3|TRBJ2-7|-
TGTGCCAGCAGTTACTCGGTTGCTATGGGGGACGAGCAGTACTTC
CASSYSVAMGDEQYF
>few|TRBV25-1|TRBJ1-6|-
TGTGCCAGCAGTGAATGGGGTAATTCACCCCTCCACTTT
CASSEWGNSPLHF
>-|TRBV9|TRBJ2-7|TRBD2
TGTGCCAGCAGCCCGGCTAGCGGGGGGGCCGTGGGAGAGCAGTACTTC
CASSPASGGAVGEQYF
>-|TRBV5-1|TRBJ1-1|TRBD1
TGCGCCAGCAGCTTGGCCGGTAGCACAGGGGGAGAAGCTTTCTTT
CASSLAGSTGGEAFF
>-|TRBV7-3|TRBJ2-1|-
TGTGCCAGCAGCTTGATGGGTGAATCCTACAATGAGCAGTTCTTC
CASSLMGESYNEQFF
>-|TRBV27|TRBJ1-1|-
TGTGCCAGCAGCCTCAGGGAGGCGAGCACTGAAGCTTTCTTT
CASSLREASTEAFF
>-|TRBV12-3/TRBV12-4|TRBJ2-3|TRBD2
TGTGCCAGCAGTTTTGGGGACTACTTCACAGATACGCAGTATTTT
CASSFGDYFTDTQYF
>-|TRBV5-1|TRBJ2-7|-
TGCGCCAGCAGCCTCCCTGGGGGAAGGACGGGAGAGCAGTACTTC
CASSLPGGRTGEQYF
>once|TRBV9|TRBJ1-2|TRBD1
TGTGCCAGCAGCGTACTCGGACAGGGGCAACGTGGCTACACCTTC
CASSVLGQGQRGYTF
>few|TRBV7-2|TRBJ2-3|-
TGTGCCAGCAGCTTAGACCAATCGCCAGGCACAGATACGCAGTATTTT
CASSLDQSPGTDTQYF
>-|TRBV11-3|TRBJ2-7|-
TGTGCCAGCAGCTTAGATAGTAGTGGCGAGCAGTACTTC
CASSLDSSGEQYF
>few|TRBV7-2|TRBJ2-2|-
TGTGCCAGCAGCATAACGATAGTGGGCACCGGGGAGCTGTTTTTT
CASSITIVGTGELFF
>-|TRBV12-3/TRBV12-4|TRBJ2-5|-
TGTGCCAGCGCCCCAATGCAAACGACCCAGTACTTC
CASAPMQTTQYF
>-|TRBV5-1|TRBJ2-7|TRBD1
TGCGCCAGCAAGGGACAGGGCGGCTCCTACGAGCAGTACTTC
CASKGQGGSYEQYF
>few|TRBV7-2|TRBJ1-2|-
TGTGCCAGCACCGGTAGTGGTTTAGCTAACTATGGCTACACCTTC
CASTGSGLANYGYTF
>few|TRBV7-2|TRBJ1-2|-
TGTGCCAGCAGCTTAGCGCCTACTCGGACAGCAAACTATGGCTACACCTTC
CASSLAPTRTANYGYTF
>-|TRBV18|TRBJ2-5|-
TGTGCCAGCTCACCGATCCCCCGCGAGACCCAGTACTTC
CASSPIPRETQYF
>few|TRBV12-3/TRBV12-4|TRBJ1-2|-
TGTGCCAGCAGTTCCACCACAGGGACCAACTATGGCTACACCTTC
CASSSTTGTNYGYTF
>few|TRBV11-3|TRBJ2-7|-
TGTGCCAGCAGCTTGTACCTCCACTACGAGCAGTACTTC
CASSLYLHYEQYF
>few|TRBV20-1|TRBJ2-1|TRBD1
TGCAGTGCTAGTCCCGGGACAGGCTTTAACAATGAGCAGTTCTTC
CSASPGTGFNNEQFF
>many|TRBV12-3/TRBV12-4|TRBJ2-5|-
TGTGCCAGCAGCCCTTCTCAACAGGCGAAAGGGGAGACCCAGTACTTC
CASSPSQQAKGETQYF
>few|TRBV14|TRBJ2-1|TRBD1
TGTGCCAGCAGCCGCGAGACAGGGCCCTCAACCTACAATGAGCAGTTCTTC
CASSRETGPSTYNEQFF
>few|TRBV20-1|TRBJ2-5|-
TGCAGTGCTAGGGGCGGGGCTTCTAGGGAGACCCAGTACTTC
CSARGGASRETQYF
>many|TRBV20-1|TRBJ1-2|-
TGCAGTGCTAGAGATTACAGGAACCAAAACTATGGCTACACCTTC
CSARDYRNQNYGYTF
>-|TRBV18|TRBJ2-3|-
TGTGCCAGCTCACCACCGGTGGGCCGCACAGATACGCAGTATTTT
CASSPPVGRTDTQYF
>-|TRBV2|TRBJ2-7|-
TGTGCCAGCAGTGGCAGGATTAACTACAATGAGCAGTACTTC
CASSGRINYNEQYF
>-|TRBV20-1|TRBJ2-7|-
TGCAGTGCTAGAGACGAAGGGGCGGTTAGGTTCTACAATGAGCAGTACTTC
CSARDEGAVRFYNEQYF
>-|TRBV4-2|TRBJ2-7|TRBD2
TGTGCCAGCAGCCAAGATTACGGGACTAGCGGGGTCGAGCAGTACTTC
CASSQDYGTSGVEQYF
>-|TRBV7-9|TRBJ1-2|-
TGTGCCAGCAGCACAACTAACAGGGTAGAAGGCTACACCTTC
CASSTTNRVEGYTF
>-|TRBV28|TRBJ2-4|TRBD1
TGTGCCAGCAGTTCTCAGGGGACAGTAGCCAAAAACATTCAGTACTTC
CASSSQGTVAKNIQYF
>few|TRBV7-3|TRBJ1-6|-
TGTGCCAGCAGCTTTTTCAGCTCCTATAATTCACCCCTCCACTTT
CASSFFSSYNSPLHF
>few|TRBV5-1|TRBJ2-1|-
TGCGCCAGCAGCTTTTTATACTCTAGCGTATACAATGAGCAGTTCTTC
CASSFLYSSVYNEQFF
>-|TRBV3-1|TRBJ2-5|-
TGTGCCAACAGCCAAGAAAGGTCCCTTGGGGAGACCCAGTACTTC
CANSQERSLGETQYF
>-|TRBV18|TRBJ2-5|-
TGTGCCAGCTCACCAGGATTAAGGGGAACGGAGACCCAGTACTTC
CASSPGLRGTETQYF
>-|TRBV20-1|TRBJ1-1|-
TGCAGTGCCAAGCGGGACCAGAACACTGAAGCTTTCTTT
CSAKRDQNTEAFF
>few|TRBV7-8|TRBJ2-3|-
TGTGCCAGCAGCTTAGAGGCTTGGGGTACGCAGTATTTT
CASSLEAWGTQYF
>-|TRBV2|TRBJ2-3|-
TGTGCCAGCAGTGAAACCGAACAGAGCACAGATACGCAGTATTTT
CASSETEQSTDTQYF
>-|TRBV20-1|TRBJ2-3|-
TGCAGTGCTAGAGGCCTTCAACAGGCTAGCACAGATACGCAGTATTTT
CSARGLQQASTDTQYF
>-|TRBV15|TRBJ2-1|-
TGTGCCACCAGCAGATCCTACAATGAGCAGTTCTTC
CATSRSYNEQFF
>many|TRBV9|TRBJ2-3|-
TGTGCCAGCAGCGTAGGGGGCGGGAGCACAGATACGCAGTATTTT
CASSVGGGSTDTQYF
>few|TRBV5-6|TRBJ1-2|-
TGTGCCAGCAGCCTGGGGAGATCATGGGGCTACACCTTC
CASSLGRSWGYTF
>-|TRBV4-3|TRBJ2-3|TRBD2
TGCGCCAGCAGCCAGAGGGGAGGGGATACGCAGTATTTT
CASSQRGGDTQYF
>few|TRBV20-1|TRBJ2-4|-
TGCAGTGCTAGCCGGGGCAGAAACATTCAGTACTTC
CSASRGRNIQYF
>few|TRBV6-1|TRBJ2-7|-
TGTGCCAGCGGATTGGCCTATATATCCTACGGGCAGTACTTC
CASGLAYISYGQYF
>-|TRBV5-1|TRBJ2-3|TRBD1
TGCGCCAGCAGCTTGGACGGACAGGGGCGGCATACGCAGTATTTT
CASSLDGQGRHTQYF
>few|TRBV20-1|TRBJ2-4|-
TGCAGTTTAGGTTCCCCAGCCAAAAACATTCAGTACTTC
CSLGSPAKNIQYF
>few|TRBV9|TRBJ1-1|-
TGTGCCAGCAGCGTCGGACCGCACATCGACGGCACTGAAGCTTTCTTT
CASSVGPHIDGTEAFF
>-|TRBV5-1|TRBJ2-1|-
TGCGCCAGCGCAAGGCCCACGACCTTTTACAATGAGCAGTTCTTC
CASARPTTFYNEQFF